These 4 T cell receptor beta chains came from one sample sequenced in a study of vaccination and CD4 T cells after COVID-19. The Oncomine TCR Beta short-read assay was applied to DNA of cultured CD4+ T cells. TCRdb re-called the PCR reads with MiXCR, one entry per CDR3 protein. The sample has about 18,000 distinct CDR3 sequences; around 48% are singletons. Treatment of the sample: roughly 10-day PBMC culture with coronavirus spike peptide pools or control peptides (ViraFEST assay). Antigen specificity for these receptors is unknown. Sequenced here: CD4+ T cells from blood, cultured in vitro, sampled before SARS-CoV-2 vaccination. These receptors originate from a human donor who had recovered from COVID-19.

The chain uses TRBV19 and TRBJ2-1, with a tentative D call TRBD2 (6 bases). Germline CDR1 is LNHDA and CDR2 is SQIVND (reference sequence). The CDR3 loop spans 15 amino acids. The V gene lost 3 bases and the J gene lost 5 bases, with 14 bases spanning the gap. For the CDR3, the DNA is TGTGCCAGTAGTATTAGCGGACTACCAGACAATGAGCAGTTCTTC. Translated, it gives CASSISGLPDNEQFF.

The chain has TRBV6-2 or TRBV6-3 and TRBJ2-3, with 13 positions matching TRBD2. The germline gives CDR1 MNHEY, CDR2 SVGEGT. The V gene end was trimmed by 6 bases and the J gene end by 4 bases; junction bases not matched to a gene: 7. CDR3 length: 16 amino acids. The CDR3 bases are TGTGCCAGCAGCCTGACTAGCGGGGGGCCCTCAGATACGCAGTATTTT. It specifies CASSLTSGGPSDTQYF.

This chain uses TRBV2 with TRBJ1-5; 9 bases agree with TRBD1. The CDR3 extends over 15 amino acids. CDR1 and CDR2 from the germline V gene are SNHLY and FYNNEI. V was clipped by 6 bases and J by 7 bases; unmatched bases: 10. The CDR3: CASSLTGGVGQPQHF. As DNA, the CDR3 is TGTGCCAGCAGCCTCACAGGGGGCGTAGGCCAGCCCCAGCATTTT.

V is TRBV6-1 and J is TRBJ2-4, with TRBD1 matching 7 bases. Per germline, CDR1 MNHNS and CDR2 SASEGT. J gave up 0 bases and V 5 bases, and 7 bases lay outside the gene matches. The length of the CDR3 is 16 residues. CDR3 in DNA: TGTGCCAGCAGTACCGACAGGGCTGGAGCCAAAAACATTCAGTACTTC. Amino acid sequence: CASSTDRAGAKNIQYF.